A single sample is the source of the 32 T cell receptor beta chains below, sequenced in a study of blood T cell repertoires in COVID-19. Repertoires were generated with immunoSEQ multiplex PCR, while TCRdb's copy carries only in-frame clones and drops some. In the table there are approximately 170,000 clones, over 65% of which are singletons. Sequenced material: PBMCs or T cells enriched from blood (not recorded which). These receptors originate from a woman in her fifties or sixties who had recovered from COVID-19.

This chain uses TRBV7-2 with TRBJ2-1; 12 bases fit TRBD2. The germline V gene has CDR1 SGHTA and CDR2 FQGNSA. V was clipped by 1 base and J by 9 bases; unmatched bases: 10. CDR3 length equals 17 residues. In DNA, the CDR3 is TGTGCCAGCAGCTTAGACACTAGCGGGGGGTTCCGTGGTGAGCAGTTCTTC. It specifies CASSLDTSGGFRGEQFF.

The chain couples TRBV10-2 to TRBJ2-3; 12 bases are shared with TRBD2. This CDR3 spans 16 amino acids. The germline gives CDR1 WSHSY, CDR2 SAAADI. V shed 6 bases, J shed 4 bases, and the junction held 8 bases outside the gene matches. In DNA form, the CDR3 reads TGCGCCAGCAGGGAGAGGACTAGCGGGGTCTCAGATACGCAGTATTTT. Translation: CASRERTSGVSDTQYF.

The chain joins TRBV6-4 to TRBJ1-1; no reliable D call. Germline lookup yields CDR1 MRHNA and CDR2 SNTAGT. This CDR3 contains 14 residues. Deletions cut 4 bases from V and 3 bases from J, with 12 bases between. In nucleotides, the CDR3 is TGTGCCAGCAGTGCCTTCATGGGAGACACTGAAGCTTTCTTT. Its translation: CASSAFMGDTEAFF.

The chain is built from TRBV30 and TRBJ1-6; D is uncertain. V lost 1 base and J lost 9, with 10 bases in between. Germline lookup yields CDR1 GTSNPN and CDR2 SVGIG (reference sequence). The CDR3 is made up of 13 amino acids. The DNA for the CDR3 is TGTGCCTGGAGTGCCTCAGGTGGTTCACCCCTCCACTTT. Residues: CAWSASGGSPLHF.

The chain uses TRBV19 and TRBJ1-1, with a weak D call TRBD1 (5 bases). The CDR3 has 15 amino acids. Per germline, CDR1 LNHDA and CDR2 SQIVND (reference sequence). The V end was cut by 7 bases, the J end by 1 base, with 16 bases between. In nucleotides, the CDR3 is TGTGCCAGTACCCAAGGGTTGGGGGGGAACACTGAAGCTTTCTTT. Encoded protein: CASTQGLGGNTEAFF.

The rearrangement uses TRBV19 and TRBJ2-5; 9 positions agree with TRBD2. The trim removed 8 bases at V and 5 bases at J, leaving 9 bases unmatched. This CDR3 is built from 14 residues. The germline V gene has CDR1 LNHDA and CDR2 SQIVND (reference sequence). The CDR3 nucleotides are TGTGCCAGTTGGCCGACTAGCGGAGGGGAGACCCAGTACTTC. It codes for CASWPTSGGETQYF. The full variable domain, its missing parts supplied by reference TRBV19 and TRBJ2-5, is DGGITQSPKYLFRKEGQNVTLSCEQNLNHDAMYWYRQDPGQGLRLIYYSQIVNDFQKGDIAEGYSVSREKKESFPLTVTSAQKNPTAFYLCASWPTSGGETQYFGPGTRLLVL.

The genes are TRBV2 and TRBJ2-4; D gene unclear. CDR1 and CDR2 (germline): SNHLY, FYNNEI. The CDR3 contains 14 residues. The V end was cut by 0 bases, the J end by 6 bases, with 9 bases between. The CDR3 nucleotides read TGTGCCAGCAGTGAAGCGGGCTTTCTAAACATTCAGTACTTC. Its translation: CASSEAGFLNIQYF.

This chain joins TRBV11-1 and TRBJ1-3; 7 bases agree with TRBD1. The germline V gene encodes CDR1 SGHAT and CDR2 FQDESV (reference sequence). Trimming removed 4 bases from V and 4 bases from J; junction bases left unmatched: 4. This CDR3 contains 14 residues. CDR3 residues: CASSSRDRGNTIYF. CDR3 coding DNA: TGTGCCAGCAGCTCCCGGGACAGAGGAAACACCATATATTTT.

V usage is TRBV30 and J usage is TRBJ1-2; perhaps TRBD1 as D (5 bases). Trimming shortened V by 5 bases and J by 3 bases, and 19 bases separated the two germline ends. CDR1 and CDR2 (germline): GTSNPN, SVGIG (reference sequence). This CDR3 comprises 15 residues. The CDR3 nucleotides read TGTGCCTGGGTTCCAAGACAGACCGCTTACTATGGCTACACCTTC. Translated, it gives CAWVPRQTAYYGYTF.

This clone was detected once. The rearrangement uses TRBV2 and TRBJ1-1; D not resolved. CDR1 is SNHLY, CDR2 FYNNEI, per germline. V lost 6 bases to trimming and J lost 0 bases, with 14 bases between them. This CDR3 contains 15 residues. The CDR3 region is CASRRAAGMNTEAFF. The CDR3 nucleotides are TGTGCCAGCAGGCGGGCGGCCGGGATGAACACTGAAGCTTTCTTT.

The chain recombines TRBV14 with TRBJ1-2; D not resolved. The CDR3 length is 15 residues. The germline CDR1 and CDR2 sequences are SGHDN and FVKESK. Trimming shortened V by 0 bases and J by 2 bases, and 10 bases separated the two germline ends. The CDR3 DNA reads TGTGCCAGCAGCCAAGATTATGGCAGGAACTATGGCTACACCTTC. Translating it yields CASSQDYGRNYGYTF.

J is TRBJ1-3 and V is TRBV6-5, with unresolved D. Germline assignment: CDR1 MNHEY and CDR2 SVGAGI. This CDR3 region has 16 residues. V shed 0 bases and J shed 0 bases, with 9 bases lying between them. The DNA of the CDR3 is TGTGCCAGCAGTTACTCCTACTCTACCTCTGGAAACACCATATATTTT. It specifies CASSYSYSTSGNTIYF.

The V gene is TRBV13, the J gene TRBJ2-3; TRBD2 aligns across 14 bases. Trimming at V came to 5 bases and at J to 4 bases, leaving 20 bases not matched to a gene. This CDR3 is 21 amino acids long. The germline V gene has CDR1 PRHDT and CDR2 FYEKMQ (reference sequence). CDR3 residues: CASSRMYKIGLAGGLPDTQYF. As DNA, the CDR3 is TGTGCCAGCAGCCGAATGTATAAAATAGGACTAGCGGGAGGTTTGCCAGATACGCAGTATTTT. The full variable domain, rest sourced from reference TRBV13 and TRBJ2-3, is AAGVIQSPRHLIKEKRETATLKCYPIPRHDTVYWYQQGPGQDPQFLISFYEKMQSDKGSIPDRFSAQQFSDYHSELNMSSLELGDSALYFCASSRMYKIGLAGGLPDTQYFGPGTRLTVL.

The chain employs TRBV6-5 and TRBJ1-3; tentative D call: TRBD1 (6 bases). The CDR3 spans 14 residues. The V end lost 10 bases, the J end lost 3 bases, and 16 bases lay between the germline ends. Germline-derived CDR1 and CDR2 are MNHEY and SVGAGI. In DNA, the CDR3 is TGTGCCACCGCCTGGGGGCCCTATGGAAACACCATATATTTT. As protein: CATAWGPYGNTIYF.

The J gene is TRBJ2-1, the V gene TRBV4-3; D possibly corresponds to TRBD2 (6 bases). Deletions cut 1 base from V and 13 bases from J, with 23 bases between. Germline CDR1 is LGHNA and CDR2 is YSLEER. This CDR3 spans 16 amino acids. Here the CDR3 DNA reads TGCGCCAGCAGCCAAGGTCTAACTGGAGGGAGAAGAGGACAGTTCTTC. It is translated as CASSQGLTGGRRGQFF.

The chain couples TRBV7-8 to TRBJ2-4, with TRBD2 matching over 13 bases. The junction had 10 bases not matched to a gene; V was cut back by 1 base and J by 7 bases. The germline gives CDR1 SGHVS, CDR2 FQNEAQ. This CDR3 is 18 amino acids long. DNA of the CDR3: TGTGCCAGCAGCTTAGGCCGAACTAGCGGGAGGGGATCGAACATTCAGTACTTC. Protein product: CASSLGRTSGRGSNIQYF.

The chain has TRBV7-9 and TRBJ1-1, with D unresolved. CDR3 length equals 14 residues. V lost 5 bases and J 8 bases, leaving 18 bases between the germline ends. The germline gives CDR1 SEHNR, CDR2 FQNEAQ (reference sequence). The CDR3 here is CASSGQAGGEEAFF. The DNA of the CDR3 is TGTGCCAGCAGCGGTCAGGCAGGAGGAGAGGAAGCTTTCTTT.

The DNA for the CDR3 is TGTGCCAGCAGTGAACTCACAGATACGCAGTATTTT. This translates into CASSELTDTQYF. The chain recombines TRBV2 with TRBJ2-3; D is unclear. Germline CDR1 is SNHLY and CDR2 is FYNNEI. Trimming stripped 2 bases from V and 2 bases from J, with 2 bases between. This CDR3 contains 12 residues.

This chain joins TRBV5-1 and TRBJ2-3; no firm D call. CDR1 is SGHRS and CDR2 is YFSETQ in the germline V gene. The germline V and J ends were trimmed by 0 bases and 6 bases, with 5 bases remaining between them. The CDR3 consists of 12 residues. The CDR3 nucleotides read TGCGCCAGCAGCTTGGTCGGGGATACGCAGTATTTT. Residues: CASSLVGDTQYF.

This clone was seen a single time. The J gene is TRBJ2-5, the V gene TRBV6-6, with TRBD2 matching 8 bases. Germline V gene sequence: CDR1 MNHNY, CDR2 SVGAGI (reference sequence). Trimming removed 2 bases from V and 5 bases from J; junction bases left unmatched: 4. The CDR3 has 14 residues. Here the CDR3 DNA reads TGTGCCAGCAGTTACCGGCCGGGAGGGGAGACCCAGTACTTC. Its translation: CASSYRPGGETQYF.

V gene TRBV5-1 combines with J gene TRBJ2-1; 7 nucleotides agree with TRBD2. Germline CDR1 reads SGHRS; CDR2 reads YFSETQ. The CDR3 totals 15 residues. Germline trimming cut 0 bases from V and 7 bases from J; bases unmatched to any gene: 7. CDR3 sequence (DNA): TGCGCCAGCAGCTTGGATACGACTAGCCTGAATGAGCAGTTCTTC. It yields the protein CASSLDTTSLNEQFF.

This CDR3 reads CASSSRRDEKLFF. The CDR3 bases are TGTGCCAGCAGCTCCCGACGGGATGAAAAACTGTTTTTT. V and J are TRBV11-2 and TRBJ1-4; no clear D gene. V lost 4 bases to trimming and J lost 6 bases, with 9 bases between them. The CDR3 totals 13 residues. CDR1 and CDR2 from the germline V gene are SGHAT and FQNNGV.

V usage is TRBV7-6 and J usage is TRBJ2-3; tentatively, D is TRBD2 (5 bases). From germline, CDR1 is SGHVS and CDR2 FNYEAQ. V was pared by 5 bases and J by 9 bases, with 15 bases between. CDR3 length equals 13 residues. CDR3 amino acids: CASSQPPPGTQYF. DNA of the CDR3: TGTGCCAGCAGCCAACCCCCCCCGGGGACGCAGTATTTT. Full variable domain (remainder filled in from reference TRBV7-6 and TRBJ2-3): GAGVSQSPRYKVTKRGQDVALRCDPISGHVSLYWYRQALGQGPEFLTYFNYEAQQDKSGLPNDRFSAERPEGSISTLTIQRTEQRDSAMYRCASSQPPPGTQYFGPGTRLTVL.

The V and J genes are TRBV30 and TRBJ2-7; TRBD1 might be the D (5 bases). CDR3 length: 12 amino acids. Germline CDR1 and CDR2: GTSNPN and SVGIG (reference sequence). Trimming shortened V by 0 bases and J by 6 bases, and 9 bases separated the two germline ends. DNA for the CDR3: TGTGCCTGGAGTGTACCAGGGTCCGAGCAGTACGTC. Translating gives CAWSVPGSEQYV.

The genes are TRBV2 and TRBJ1-1, with D possibly TRBD1 on 6 matching bases. The CDR3 totals 15 residues. Trimming removed 4 bases from V and 5 bases from J, with 17 bases in between. The V gene's germline CDR1 is SNHLY and CDR2 FYNNEI. CDR3 nucleotide sequence: TGTGCCAGCAGTGGGGAAGGGCAGGGGAGAACTGAAGCTTTCTTT. Translated: CASSGEGQGRTEAFF.

This sequence joins TRBV12-3 or TRBV12-4 and TRBJ2-7; tentative D call: TRBD2 (6 bases). The CDR3 is 12 residues long. The ends were cut back, 4 bases at V and 9 bases at J, with 13 bases in the middle. CDR3 in amino acids: CASSWRGGVQYV. CDR3 DNA sequence: TGTGCCAGCAGTTGGCGGGGTGGTGTGCAGTACGTC.

This clone was counted at least ten times. The chain has TRBV11-2 and TRBJ2-2; 8 bases agree with TRBD1. J was trimmed by 0 bases and V by 5 bases; bases with no gene match: 5. Germline CDR1 reads SGHAT; CDR2 reads FQNNGV. There are 16 residues in the CDR3. The DNA for the CDR3 is TGTGCCAGCAGCCCGTTGACAGGGGCGAACACCGGGGAGCTGTTTTTT. It codes for CASSPLTGANTGELFF.

Points on this clone: The sample contains more than one DNA sequence encoding this CDR3. The chain carries TRBV28 and TRBJ1-5, with TRBD1 matching over 7 bases. The V and J ends lost 5 bases and 2 bases, in that order; junction bases with no gene match: 3. Germline V gene sequence: CDR1 MDHEN, CDR2 SYDVKM. This CDR3 contains 14 residues. CDR3 residues: CASSRQGGNQPQHF. As DNA, the CDR3 is TGTGCCAGCAGTCGACAGGGCGGCAATCAGCCCCAGCATTTT.

The gene calls are TRBV19 and TRBJ2-2; tentatively, D is TRBD2 (7 bases). The CDR3 length is 15 residues. Per the germline V gene, CDR1 is LNHDA and CDR2 is SQIVND (reference sequence). V lost 5 bases, J lost 7 bases, and 17 bases lay in between. The CDR3 nucleotides are TGTGCCAGTAGTGCCCCGGGGGGCGCGGGCGGGGAGCTGTTTTTT. It encodes CASSAPGGAGGELFF.

The chain couples TRBV24-1 to TRBJ2-3, with 10 positions matching TRBD2. The CDR3 runs 20 residues. Germline CDR1 and CDR2: KGHDR and SFDVKD. The V gene end was trimmed by 4 bases and the J gene end by 2 bases; junction bases not matched to a gene: 17. The CDR3 loop reads CATSDPRSYNSGGNTDTQYF. The CDR3 DNA follows: TGTGCCACCAGTGACCCCCGAAGCTATAATAGCGGGGGGAACACAGATACGCAGTATTTT.

This clone was seen a single time. V is TRBV6-6 and J is TRBJ2-7; possible D gene TRBD1, 6 bases. Germline V gene data show CDR1 as MNHNY and CDR2 as SVGAGI (reference sequence). Between the trimmed V and J ends, which lost 5 bases and 3 bases, there was a span of 17 bases. The CDR3 has 15 residues. CDR3 sequence: CASSPRGRGSYEQYV. The DNA for the CDR3 is TGTGCCAGCAGTCCTCGGGGCAGGGGTAGCTACGAGCAGTACGTC.

In DNA form, the CDR3 reads TGCGCCAGCAGCTTGGACGGGGGGGCCGCCGGGGAGCTGTTTTTT. It translates to CASSLDGGAAGELFF. The chain is built from TRBV5-1 and TRBJ2-2, with 8 bases matching TRBD2. The CDR3 spans 15 residues. The germline V gene has CDR1 SGHRS and CDR2 YFSETQ. Trimming removed 0 bases from V and 6 bases from J; junction bases left unmatched: 4.